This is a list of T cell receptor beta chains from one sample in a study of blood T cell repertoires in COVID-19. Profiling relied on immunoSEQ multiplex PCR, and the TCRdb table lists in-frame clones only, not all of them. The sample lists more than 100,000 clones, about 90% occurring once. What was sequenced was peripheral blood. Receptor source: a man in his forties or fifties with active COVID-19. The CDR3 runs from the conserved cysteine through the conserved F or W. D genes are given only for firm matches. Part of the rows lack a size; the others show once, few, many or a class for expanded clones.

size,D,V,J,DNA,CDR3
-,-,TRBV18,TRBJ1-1,TGTGCCAGCTCACCACAGGGAGATCGAGGAACTACTTTGGAAGCTTTCTTT,CASSPQGDRGTTLEAFF
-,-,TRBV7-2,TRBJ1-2,TGTGCCAGCAGCTTACGGACAACTAACTATGGCTACACCTTC,CASSLRTTNYGYTF
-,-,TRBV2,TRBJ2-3,TGTGCCAGCAGGCCCCTAAATACGCAGTATTTT,CASRPLNTQYF
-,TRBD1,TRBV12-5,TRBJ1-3,TGTGCTGGAAGCCCGGGGACAGGGTCGCCAGGTGGAAACACCATATATTTT,CAGSPGTGSPGGNTIYF
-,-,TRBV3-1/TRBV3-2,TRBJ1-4,TGTGCCAGCAGCCAAGAACTGGAGGGGGGAGGGGAAAAACTGTTTTTT,CASSQELEGGGEKLFF
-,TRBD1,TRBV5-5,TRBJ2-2,TGTGCCAGCAGCGTAGGCTACAGGGGTGGCACCGGGGAGCTGTTTTTT,CASSVGYRGGTGELFF
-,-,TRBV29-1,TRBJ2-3,TGCAGCGTTGAAGATCTCATTTACAGGGAATTAATAAATACGCAGTATTTT,CSVEDLIYRELINTQYF
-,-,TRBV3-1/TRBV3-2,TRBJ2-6,TGTGCCAGCAGCCTTTTAACATCCTCTGGGGCCAACGTCCTGACTTTC,CASSLLTSSGANVLTF
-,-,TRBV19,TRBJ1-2,TGTGCCAGTAGTATGAGTCTTGAATATGGCTACACCTTC,CASSMSLEYGYTF
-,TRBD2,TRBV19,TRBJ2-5,TGTGCCAGTAGTATACAATATAGCGGGGGGCCCTTCCAAGAGACCCAGTACTTC,CASSIQYSGGPFQETQYF
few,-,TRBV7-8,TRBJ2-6,TGTGCCAGCAGCTTAGGGTTCACAGGGACTGGGGCCAACGTCCTGACTTTC,CASSLGFTGTGANVLTF
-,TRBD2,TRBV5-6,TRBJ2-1,TGTGCCAGCAGCTTAGCACTAGCGGGGGGATTTACCTACAATGAGCAGTTCTTC,CASSLALAGGFTYNEQFF
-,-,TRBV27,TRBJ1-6,TGTGCCAGCAGTTTAGGTACCGGGAATTCACCCCTCCACTTT,CASSLGTGNSPLHF
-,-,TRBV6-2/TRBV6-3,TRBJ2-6,TGTGCCAGCAGACCTCCTCGGGAATCTGGGGCCAACGTCCTGACTTTC,CASRPPRESGANVLTF
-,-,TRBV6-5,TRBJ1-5,TGTGCCAGCAGCCTGACAGATAATCAGCCCCAGCATTTT,CASSLTDNQPQHF
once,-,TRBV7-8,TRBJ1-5,TGTGCCAGCAGCTTAGGCAGGGCAGGGCAGCCCCAGCATTTT,CASSLGRAGQPQHF
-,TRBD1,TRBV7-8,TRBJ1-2,TGTGCCAGCAGCCCGGGACAGGGGCACTATGGCTACACCTTC,CASSPGQGHYGYTF
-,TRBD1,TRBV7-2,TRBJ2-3,TGTGCCAGCAGCTTAAACCAAGGGACAGGGGGAGATACGCAGTATTTT,CASSLNQGTGGDTQYF